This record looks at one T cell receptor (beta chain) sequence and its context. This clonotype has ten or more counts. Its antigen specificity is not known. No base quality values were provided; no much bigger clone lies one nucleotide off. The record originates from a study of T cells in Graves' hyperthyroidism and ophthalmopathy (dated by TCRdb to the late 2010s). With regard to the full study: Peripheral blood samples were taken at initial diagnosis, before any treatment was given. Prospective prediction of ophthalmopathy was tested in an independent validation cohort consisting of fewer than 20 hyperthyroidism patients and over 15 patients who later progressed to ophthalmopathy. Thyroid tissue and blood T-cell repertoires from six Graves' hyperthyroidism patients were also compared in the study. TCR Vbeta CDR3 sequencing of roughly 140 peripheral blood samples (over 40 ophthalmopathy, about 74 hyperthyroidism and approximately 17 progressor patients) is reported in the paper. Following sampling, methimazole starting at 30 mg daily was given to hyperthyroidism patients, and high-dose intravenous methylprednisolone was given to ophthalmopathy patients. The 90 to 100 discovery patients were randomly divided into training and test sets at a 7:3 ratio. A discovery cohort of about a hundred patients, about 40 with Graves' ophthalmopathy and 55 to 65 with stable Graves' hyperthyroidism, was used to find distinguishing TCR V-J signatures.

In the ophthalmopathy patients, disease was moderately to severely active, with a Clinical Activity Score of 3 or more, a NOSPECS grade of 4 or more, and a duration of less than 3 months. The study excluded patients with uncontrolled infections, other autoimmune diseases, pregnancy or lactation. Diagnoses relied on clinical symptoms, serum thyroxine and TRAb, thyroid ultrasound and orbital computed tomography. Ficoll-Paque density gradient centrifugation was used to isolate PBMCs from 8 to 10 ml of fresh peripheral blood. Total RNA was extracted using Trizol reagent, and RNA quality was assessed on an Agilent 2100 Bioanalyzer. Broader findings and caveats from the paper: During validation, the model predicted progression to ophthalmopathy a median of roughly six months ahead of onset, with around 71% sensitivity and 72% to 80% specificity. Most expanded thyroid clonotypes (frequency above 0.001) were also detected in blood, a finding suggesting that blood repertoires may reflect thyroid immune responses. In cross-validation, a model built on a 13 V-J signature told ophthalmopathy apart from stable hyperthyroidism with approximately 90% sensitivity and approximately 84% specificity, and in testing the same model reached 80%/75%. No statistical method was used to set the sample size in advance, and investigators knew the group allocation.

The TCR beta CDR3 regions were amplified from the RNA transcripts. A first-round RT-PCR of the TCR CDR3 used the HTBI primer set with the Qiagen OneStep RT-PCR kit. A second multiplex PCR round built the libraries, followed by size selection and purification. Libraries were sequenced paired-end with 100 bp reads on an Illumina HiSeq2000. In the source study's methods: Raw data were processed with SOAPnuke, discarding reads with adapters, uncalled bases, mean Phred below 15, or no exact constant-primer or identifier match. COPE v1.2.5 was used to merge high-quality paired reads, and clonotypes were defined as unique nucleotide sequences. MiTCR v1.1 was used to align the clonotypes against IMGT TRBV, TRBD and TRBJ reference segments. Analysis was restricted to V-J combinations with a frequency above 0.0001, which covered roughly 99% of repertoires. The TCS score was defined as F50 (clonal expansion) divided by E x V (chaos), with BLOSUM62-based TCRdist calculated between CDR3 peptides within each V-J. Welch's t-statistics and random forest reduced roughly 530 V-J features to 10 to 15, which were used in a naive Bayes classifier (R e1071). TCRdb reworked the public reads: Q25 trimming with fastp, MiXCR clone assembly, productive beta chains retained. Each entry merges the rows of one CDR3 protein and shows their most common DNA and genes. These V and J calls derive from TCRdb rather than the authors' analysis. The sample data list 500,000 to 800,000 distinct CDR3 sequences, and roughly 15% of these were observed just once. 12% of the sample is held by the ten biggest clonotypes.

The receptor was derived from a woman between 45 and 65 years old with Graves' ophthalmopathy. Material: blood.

The CDR3 reads as follows: CASSLGGKYYEQYF. Read as DNA, the sequence is TGTGCCAGCAGCTTAGGGGGGAAGTACTACGAGCAGTACTTC. This chain is built from TRBV7-9 and TRBJ2-7, with the D assignment possibly TRBD1 or TRBD2, given 5 matching bases for each. Relative to germline, V is 1 base shorter and J is 3 bases shorter, with 10 bases between their ends. The germline V gene encodes CDR1 SEHNR and CDR2 FQNEAQ (reference sequence). The CDR3, from cysteine to phenylalanine, totals 14 residues. This entry keeps only the CDR3 DNA: 42 bases, framed from base 1.